The rows below give T cell receptor beta chains drawn from one sample of a study of blood T cell repertoires in COVID-19. Assay: immunoSEQ multiplex PCR; the TCRdb copy retains only in-frame clones and omits some. The sample carries about 270,000 clones, roughly 90% recorded once. Specimen: peripheral blood. These receptors were collected from a woman in her 70s with COVID-19, enrolled during active disease. Each CDR3 is given with its conserved first and last residue. A D gene is named only where the DNA matches it firmly. Size values are once, few and many counts, or a class for expanded clones, and some rows have none.

j_call	clone_size	d_call	v_call	cdr3_nt	cdr3_aa
TRBJ1-5	once	-	TRBV3-1/TRBV3-2	TGTGCCAGCAGCCTTAACCCGGGGGGTAGCCAGCCCCAGCATTTT	CASSLNPGGSQPQHF
TRBJ1-2	-	TRBD1	TRBV11-2	TGTGCCAGCAGCCCGGACAGGGTAAATGGCTACACCTTC	CASSPDRVNGYTF
TRBJ2-7	-	TRBD2	TRBV10-3	TGTGCCATCAGATACAGCGGGGGTTCCTACGAGCAGTACTTC	CAIRYSGGSYEQYF
TRBJ2-2	-	-	TRBV7-2	TGTGCCAGCAGCGCTGGCTACACCGGGGAGCTGTTTTTT	CASSAGYTGELFF
TRBJ1-5	-	-	TRBV27	TGTGCCAGCATCCTGAGGGGGGGAGGACAGCCCCAGCATTTT	CASILRGGGQPQHF
TRBJ2-3	once	-	TRBV5-1	TGCGCCAGCAGCCTATACCTGACAGATACGCAGTATTTT	CASSLYLTDTQYF
TRBJ1-1	-	TRBD1	TRBV29-1	TGCAGCGCAGGGGGCACTGAAGCTTTCTTT	CSAGGTEAFF
TRBJ1-1	-	-	TRBV3-1/TRBV3-2	TGTGCCAGCAGCCAGAGCAGGCATGGCACTGAAGCTTTCTTT	CASSQSRHGTEAFF
TRBJ2-2	-	TRBD1	TRBV24-1	TGTGCCACCAAGGGACAGATCAACACCGGGGAGCTGTTTTTT	CATKGQINTGELFF
TRBJ2-7	-	-	TRBV5-1	TGCGCCAGCAGCTTGCCGTTCGACTCGAGCTCCTACGAGCAGTACTTC	CASSLPFDSSSYEQYF
TRBJ1-6	few	TRBD1	TRBV7-9	TGTGCCAGCAGAGACACAGGGGCCAATTCACCCCTCCACTTT	CASRDTGANSPLHF
TRBJ2-7	-	TRBD1	TRBV27	TGTGCCAGCAGTCCAGGGGGCGCTTACGAGCAGTACTTC	CASSPGGAYEQYF
TRBJ1-5	-	-	TRBV12-3/TRBV12-4	TGTGCCAGCAGTGCCTCGGGTGGCCGGCCCCAGCATTTT	CASSASGGRPQHF
TRBJ2-3	-	TRBD2	TRBV5-4	TGTGCCAGCAGCTTGGAACTAGCGGGGGATACGCAGTATTTT	CASSLELAGDTQYF
TRBJ1-1	-	-	TRBV19	TGTGCCAGTAGTATAGAGGCCCACCAGGGCACTGAAGCTTTCTTT	CASSIEAHQGTEAFF
TRBJ1-1	-	-	TRBV5-6	TGTGCCAGCAGCTTGGGCGGCGGAGCTTTCTTT	CASSLGGGAFF
TRBJ1-6	-	-	TRBV2	TGTGCCAGCAGTGCATCAGGGGTCAATTCACCCCTCCACTTT	CASSASGVNSPLHF
TRBJ2-7	few	-	TRBV7-2	TGTGCCAGCAGCTCCCTAGACCGCCCTTCCTCCTACGAGCAGTACTTC	CASSSLDRPSSYEQYF
TRBJ2-1	-	TRBD2	TRBV27	TGTGCCAGCAGTTCGTGGACTAGCGGGGGGGCTGTCTATGAGCAGTTCTTC	CASSSWTSGGAVYEQFF
TRBJ1-1	-	-	TRBV19	TGTGCCAGTAGTACCCACCGGGGGACTGAAGCTTTCTTT	CASSTHRGTEAFF
TRBJ2-7	-	TRBD1	TRBV5-1	TGCGCCAGCAGCAAATCCGGACAGGGGTACGGGTACGAGCAGTACTTC	CASSKSGQGYGYEQYF
TRBJ2-4	-	-	TRBV5-1	TGCGCCAGCAGCTTCAGGGGAGGGGACATTCAGTACTTC	CASSFRGGDIQYF
TRBJ2-7	once	TRBD1	TRBV12-5	TGTGCTAGTGGTTTGCTACAGGGGTACGAGCAGTACTTC	CASGLLQGYEQYF
TRBJ2-1	once	-	TRBV9	TGTGCCAGCAGCCCTTCAAGTACGGAGTCTGAGCAGTTCTTC	CASSPSSTESEQFF